A single sample is the source of the 11 T cell receptor beta chains below, sequenced in a study of CD8+ T cells in alopecia areata. TCR sequencing used cDNA made by reverse transcription of extracted RNA. Clones were sequenced by immunoSEQ multiplex PCR, and TCRdb holds only the in-frame ones, with some missing. The sample includes hundreds of thousands of clones, roughly 63% of them seen just once. Described treatment: oral pan-JAK inhibitor, 5-10 mg twice daily. The input for sequencing was CD4+ T cells sorted from blood, taken at week 52, from a patient treated with tofacitinib. These receptors were obtained from a human donor with alopecia areata.

A note on this clone: In the same sample, other DNA sequences code for this CDR3. The chain couples TRBV29-1 to TRBJ2-3; D is undetermined. The V end lost 4 bases, the J end lost 6 bases, and 8 bases lay between the germline ends. Per germline, CDR1 SQVTM and CDR2 ANQGSEA. CDR3 size: 11 residues. The CDR3 sequence is CSVGLTDTQYF. Written as DNA, the CDR3 is TGCAGCGTTGGGCTCACGGATACGCAGTATTTT.

The CDR3 is CASSLEGWTEAFF. CDR3 DNA sequence: TGCGCCAGCAGCTTGGAAGGGTGGACTGAAGCTTTCTTT. The chain carries TRBV5-1 and TRBJ1-1, with unresolved D. The germline V gene has CDR1 SGHRS and CDR2 YFSETQ. The CDR3 length is 13 residues. The V end was cut by 0 bases, the J end by 5 bases, with 8 bases between.

The chain employs TRBV2 and TRBJ2-6, with D possibly matching TRBD2 (5 bases). The CDR3 totals 15 residues. The germline V gene has CDR1 SNHLY and CDR2 FYNNEI. The V gene lost 4 bases and the J gene lost 1 base, with 8 bases spanning the gap. The CDR3 loop reads CASSARASGANVLTF. The CDR3 DNA follows: TGTGCCAGCAGTGCGCGGGCTTCTGGGGCCAACGTCCTGACTTTC.

The gene calls are TRBV19 and TRBJ2-7; TRBD1 aligns across 9 bases. The CDR3 loop spans 14 amino acids. V shed 2 bases, J shed 3 bases, and the junction held 2 bases outside the gene matches. The germline V gene has CDR1 LNHDA and CDR2 SQIVND (reference sequence). CDR3 in amino acids: CASSIPGQGYEQYF. CDR3 sequence (DNA): TGTGCCAGTAGTATACCGGGACAGGGCTACGAGCAGTACTTC.

The V and J genes are TRBV6-5 and TRBJ1-4; D possibly corresponds to TRBD1 (5 bases). Germline V gives CDR1 MNHEY, CDR2 SVGAGI. V lost 5 bases and J 13 bases, leaving 14 bases between the germline ends. The CDR3 has 12 amino acids. This CDR3 is CASSRTRGGLFF. CDR3 DNA sequence: TGTGCCAGCAGTCGTACGAGGGGAGGACTGTTTTTT.

The CDR3 loop is CASSLAPSLNNEQFF. The CDR3 nucleotides are TGTGCCAGCAGTCTAGCGCCATCGTTAAACAATGAGCAGTTCTTC. This sequence joins TRBV2 and TRBJ2-1, with a possible D match to TRBD2 (6 bases). CDR1 and CDR2 from the germline V gene are SNHLY and FYNNEI. V lost 5 bases, J lost 5 bases, and 16 bases lay in between. The CDR3 runs to 15 residues.

In its sample, this clone was seen a few times. The V call is TRBV6-6, the J call TRBJ2-7, with D perhaps assigned TRBD1 or TRBD2 (5 bases each). The V and J ends lost 8 bases and 2 bases respectively, with 13 bases between them. The CDR3 runs 13 residues. Per the germline V gene, CDR1 is MNHNY and CDR2 is SVGAGI (reference sequence). The CDR3 DNA sequence: TGTGCCAGCCGCCGGGACGCAACCTACGAGCAGTACTTC. Amino acids: CASRRDATYEQYF.

This clone was seen only once. This rearrangement joins TRBV25-1 to TRBJ1-2, with TRBD1 matching 7 bases. Trimming took 10 bases from V and 2 from J; bases not matched to a gene: 10. The CDR3 has 14 residues. Germline assignment: CDR1 MGHDK and CDR2 SYGVNS. CDR3 nucleotides: TGTGCCACCCAAGAGGCAGGGGGGAACTATGGCTACACCTTC. Translated: CATQEAGGNYGYTF.

The J gene is TRBJ2-2, the V gene TRBV4-3; no clear D. V was cut by 2 bases and J by 5 bases, with 15 bases left in between. Per the germline V gene, CDR1 is LGHNA and CDR2 is YSLEER. This CDR3 is built from 16 residues. The CDR3 sequence is CASSQLPGRWTGELFF. The CDR3 DNA reads as TGCGCCAGCAGCCAACTCCCCGGGCGCTGGACCGGGGAGCTGTTTTTT.

This clone has more than one count but fewer than ten. The CDR3 sequence is CASSPQRDVFSSYNEQFF. The CDR3 DNA sequence: TGTGCCAGCTCACCCCAGCGGGACGTCTTTAGCTCCTACAATGAGCAGTTCTTC. The J gene is TRBJ2-1, the V gene TRBV18, with TRBD2 matching 7 bases. CDR1 is KGHSH and CDR2 is LQKENI in the germline V gene. V gave up 3 bases and J gave up 0 bases; unmatched junction bases: 11. This CDR3 contains 18 residues.

The chain uses TRBV6-5 and TRBJ1-5; D gene ambiguous. V gave up 5 bases and J gave up 5 bases, with 13 bases separating them. Germline V gene lookup returns CDR1 MNHEY and CDR2 SVGAGI. The CDR3 sequence is 14 residues long. CDR3 DNA: TGTGCCAGCAGTCCCAGGAGCGGGGATCAGCCCCAGCATTTT. Its translation is CASSPRSGDQPQHF.